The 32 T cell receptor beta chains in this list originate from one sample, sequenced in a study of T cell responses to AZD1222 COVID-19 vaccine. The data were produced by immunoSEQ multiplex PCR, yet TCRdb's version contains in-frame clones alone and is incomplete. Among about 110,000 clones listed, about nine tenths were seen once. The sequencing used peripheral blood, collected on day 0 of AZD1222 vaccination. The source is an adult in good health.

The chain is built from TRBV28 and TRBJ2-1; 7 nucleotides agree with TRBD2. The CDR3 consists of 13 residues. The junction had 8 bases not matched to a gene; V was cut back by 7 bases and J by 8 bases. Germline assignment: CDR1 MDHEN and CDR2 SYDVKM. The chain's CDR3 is CASTGAGADEQFF. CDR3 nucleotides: TGTGCCAGCACGGGTGCGGGAGCTGATGAGCAGTTCTTC.

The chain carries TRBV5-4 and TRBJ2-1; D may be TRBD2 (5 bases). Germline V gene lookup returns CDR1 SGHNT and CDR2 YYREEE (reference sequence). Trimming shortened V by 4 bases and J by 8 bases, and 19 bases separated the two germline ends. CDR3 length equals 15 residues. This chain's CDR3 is CASSPGGQRSDEQFF. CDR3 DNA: TGTGCCAGCAGCCCCGGTGGTCAGCGGTCCGATGAGCAGTTCTTC. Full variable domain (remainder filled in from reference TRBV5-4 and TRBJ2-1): ETGVTQSPTHLIKTRGQQVTLRCSSQSGHNTVSWYQQALGQGPQFIFQYYREEENGRGNFPPRFSGLQFPNYSSELNVNALELDDSALYLCASSPGGQRSDEQFFGPGTRLTVL.

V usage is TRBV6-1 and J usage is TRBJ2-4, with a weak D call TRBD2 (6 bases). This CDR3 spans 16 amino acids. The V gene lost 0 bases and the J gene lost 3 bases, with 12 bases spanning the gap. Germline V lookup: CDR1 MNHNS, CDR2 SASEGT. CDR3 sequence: CASSEAGGMVKNIQYF. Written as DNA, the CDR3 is TGTGCCAGCAGTGAAGCTGGGGGGATGGTCAAAAACATTCAGTACTTC.

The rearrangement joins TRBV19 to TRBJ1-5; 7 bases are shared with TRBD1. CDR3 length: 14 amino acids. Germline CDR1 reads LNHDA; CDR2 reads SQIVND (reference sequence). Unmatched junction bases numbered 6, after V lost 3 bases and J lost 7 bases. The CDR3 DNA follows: TGTGCCAGTAGTATCGACACAGGGGACCAGCCCCAGCATTTT. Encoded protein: CASSIDTGDQPQHF.

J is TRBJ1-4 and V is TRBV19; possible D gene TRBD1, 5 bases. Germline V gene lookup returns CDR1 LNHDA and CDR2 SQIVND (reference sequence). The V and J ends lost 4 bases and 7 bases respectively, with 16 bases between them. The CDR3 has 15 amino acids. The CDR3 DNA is TGTGCCAGTAGTAAAGGGGTAGGGATGCGTGAAAAACTGTTTTTT. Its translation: CASSKGVGMREKLFF.

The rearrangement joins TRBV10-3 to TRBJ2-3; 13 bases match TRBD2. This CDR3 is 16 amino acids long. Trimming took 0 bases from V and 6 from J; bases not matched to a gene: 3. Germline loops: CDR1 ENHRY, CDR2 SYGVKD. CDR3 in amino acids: CAISESGTSGTDTQYF. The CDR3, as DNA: TGTGCCATCAGTGAGTCCGGGACTAGCGGGACTGATACGCAGTATTTT.

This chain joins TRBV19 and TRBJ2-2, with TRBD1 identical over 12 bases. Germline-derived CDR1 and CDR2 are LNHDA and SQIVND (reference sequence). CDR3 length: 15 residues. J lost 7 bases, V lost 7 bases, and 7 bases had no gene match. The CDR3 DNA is TGTGCCAGTATCCCGGGACAGGGGGCTTTCGGGGAGCTGTTTTTT. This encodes CASIPGQGAFGELFF.

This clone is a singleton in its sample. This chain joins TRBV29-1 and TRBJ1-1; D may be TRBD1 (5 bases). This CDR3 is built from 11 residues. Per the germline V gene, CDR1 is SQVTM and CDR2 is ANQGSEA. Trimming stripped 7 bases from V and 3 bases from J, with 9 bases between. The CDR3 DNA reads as TGCAGCGGGGGGGAGTACACTGAAGCTTTCTTT. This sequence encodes CSGGEYTEAFF.

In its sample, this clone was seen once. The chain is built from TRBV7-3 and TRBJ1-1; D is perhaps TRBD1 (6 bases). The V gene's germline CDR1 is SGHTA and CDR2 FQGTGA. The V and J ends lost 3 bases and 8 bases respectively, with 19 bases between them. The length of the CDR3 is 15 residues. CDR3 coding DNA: TGTGCCAGCAGCTTGAGTCGGCAGGGGAGATCCGAAGCTTTCTTT. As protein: CASSLSRQGRSEAFF.

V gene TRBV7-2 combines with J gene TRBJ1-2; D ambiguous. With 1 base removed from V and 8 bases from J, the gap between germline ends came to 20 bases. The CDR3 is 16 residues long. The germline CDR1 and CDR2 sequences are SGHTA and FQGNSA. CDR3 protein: CASSLGVRRYEVGYTF. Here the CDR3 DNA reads TGTGCCAGCAGCTTAGGGGTTAGACGGTATGAGGTCGGCTACACCTTC.

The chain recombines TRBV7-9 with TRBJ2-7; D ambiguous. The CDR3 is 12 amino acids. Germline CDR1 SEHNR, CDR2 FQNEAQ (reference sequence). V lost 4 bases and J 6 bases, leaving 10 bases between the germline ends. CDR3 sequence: CASSYQFLEQYF. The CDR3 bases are TGTGCCAGCAGCTACCAGTTTCTCGAGCAGTACTTC.

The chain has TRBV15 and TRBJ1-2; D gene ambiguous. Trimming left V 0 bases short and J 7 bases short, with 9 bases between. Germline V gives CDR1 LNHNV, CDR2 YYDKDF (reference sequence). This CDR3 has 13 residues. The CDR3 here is CATSRDGVRGYTF. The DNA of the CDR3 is TGTGCCACCAGCAGAGATGGGGTACGTGGCTACACCTTC.

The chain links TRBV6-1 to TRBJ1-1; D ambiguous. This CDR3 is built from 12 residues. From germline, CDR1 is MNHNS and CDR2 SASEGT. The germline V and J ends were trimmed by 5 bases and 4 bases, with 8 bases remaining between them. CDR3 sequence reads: CASSLGFTEAFF. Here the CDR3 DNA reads TGTGCCAGCAGTTTGGGGTTCACTGAAGCTTTCTTT.

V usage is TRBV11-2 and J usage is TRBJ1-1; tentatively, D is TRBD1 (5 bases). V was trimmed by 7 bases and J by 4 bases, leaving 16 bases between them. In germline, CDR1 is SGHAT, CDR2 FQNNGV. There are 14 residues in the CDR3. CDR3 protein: CASTGLTRGTEAFF. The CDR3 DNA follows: TGTGCCAGCACTGGTTTGACTAGGGGCACTGAAGCTTTCTTT.

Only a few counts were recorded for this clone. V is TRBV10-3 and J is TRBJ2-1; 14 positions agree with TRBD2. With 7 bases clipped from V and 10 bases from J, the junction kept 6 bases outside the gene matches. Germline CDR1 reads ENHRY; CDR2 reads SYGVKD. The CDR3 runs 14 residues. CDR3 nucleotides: TGTGCCATCAAGGGGACTAGCGGGAGCGGGGAGCAGTTCTTC. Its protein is CAIKGTSGSGEQFF.

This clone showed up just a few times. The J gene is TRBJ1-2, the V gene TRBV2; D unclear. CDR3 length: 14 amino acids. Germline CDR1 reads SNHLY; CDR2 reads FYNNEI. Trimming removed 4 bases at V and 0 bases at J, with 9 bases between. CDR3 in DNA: TGTGCCAGCAGTGTCTGGAGGGCTAACTATGGCTACACCTTC. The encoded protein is CASSVWRANYGYTF.

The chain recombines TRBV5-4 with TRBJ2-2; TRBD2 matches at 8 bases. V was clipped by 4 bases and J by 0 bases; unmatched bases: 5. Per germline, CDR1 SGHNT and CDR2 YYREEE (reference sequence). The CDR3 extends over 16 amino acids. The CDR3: CASSTAGGANTGELFF. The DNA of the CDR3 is TGTGCCAGCAGCACGGCGGGGGGCGCGAACACCGGGGAGCTGTTTTTT.

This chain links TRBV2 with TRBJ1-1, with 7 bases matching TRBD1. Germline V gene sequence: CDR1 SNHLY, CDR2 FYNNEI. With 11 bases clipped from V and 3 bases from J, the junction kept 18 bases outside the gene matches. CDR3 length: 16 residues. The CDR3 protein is CASTRQGFGRHTEAFF. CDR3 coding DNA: TGTGCCTCAACTCGACAGGGATTCGGCCGACACACTGAAGCTTTCTTT.

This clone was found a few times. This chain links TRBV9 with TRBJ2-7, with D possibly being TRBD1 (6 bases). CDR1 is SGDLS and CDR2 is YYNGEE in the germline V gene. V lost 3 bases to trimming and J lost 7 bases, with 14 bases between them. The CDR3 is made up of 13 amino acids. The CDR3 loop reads CASSAPGADEQYF. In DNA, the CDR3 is TGTGCCAGCAGCGCCCCAGGGGCGGATGAGCAGTACTTC.

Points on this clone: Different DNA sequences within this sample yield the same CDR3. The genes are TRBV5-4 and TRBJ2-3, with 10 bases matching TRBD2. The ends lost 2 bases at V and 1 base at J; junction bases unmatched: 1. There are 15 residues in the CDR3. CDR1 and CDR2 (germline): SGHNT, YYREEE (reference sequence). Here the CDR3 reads CASSLAGGGTDTQYF. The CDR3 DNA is TGTGCCAGCAGCTTAGCGGGGGGGGGCACAGATACGCAGTATTTT.

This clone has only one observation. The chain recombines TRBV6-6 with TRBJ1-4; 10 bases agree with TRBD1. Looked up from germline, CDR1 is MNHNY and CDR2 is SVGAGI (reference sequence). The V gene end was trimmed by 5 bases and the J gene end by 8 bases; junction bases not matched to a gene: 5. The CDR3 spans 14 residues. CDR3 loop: CASSPDRGREKLFF. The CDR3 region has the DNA TGTGCCAGCAGTCCCGACAGGGGGCGCGAAAAACTGTTTTTT.

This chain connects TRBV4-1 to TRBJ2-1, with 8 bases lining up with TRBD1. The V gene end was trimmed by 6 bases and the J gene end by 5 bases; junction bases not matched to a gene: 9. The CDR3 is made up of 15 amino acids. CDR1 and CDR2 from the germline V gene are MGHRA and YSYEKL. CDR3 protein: CASSSDRGNHNEQFF. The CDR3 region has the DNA TGCGCCAGCAGTTCCGACAGGGGAAATCACAATGAGCAGTTCTTC.

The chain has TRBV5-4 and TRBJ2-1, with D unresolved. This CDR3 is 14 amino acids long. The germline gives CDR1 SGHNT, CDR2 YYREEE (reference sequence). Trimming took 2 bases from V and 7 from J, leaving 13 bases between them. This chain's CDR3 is CASSLSRSRNEQFF. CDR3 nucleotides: TGTGCCAGCAGCTTATCCAGGTCTAGGAATGAGCAGTTCTTC. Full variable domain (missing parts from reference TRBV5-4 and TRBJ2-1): ETGVTQSPTHLIKTRGQQVTLRCSSQSGHNTVSWYQQALGQGPQFIFQYYREEENGRGNFPPRFSGLQFPNYSSELNVNALELDDSALYLCASSLSRSRNEQFFGPGTRLTVL.

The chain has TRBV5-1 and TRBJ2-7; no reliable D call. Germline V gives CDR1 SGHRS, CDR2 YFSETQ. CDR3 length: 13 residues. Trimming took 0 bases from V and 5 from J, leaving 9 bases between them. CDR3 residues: CASSLGTRNEQYF. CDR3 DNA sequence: TGCGCCAGCAGCTTGGGCACCCGAAACGAGCAGTACTTC.

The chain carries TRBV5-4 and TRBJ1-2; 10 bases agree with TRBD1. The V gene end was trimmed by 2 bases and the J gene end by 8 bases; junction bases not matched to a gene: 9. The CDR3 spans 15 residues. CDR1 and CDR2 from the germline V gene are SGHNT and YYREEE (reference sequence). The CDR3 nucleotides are TGTGCCAGCAGCTTATCGGGACAGGGGTCCCAGGGCTACACCTTC. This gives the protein CASSLSGQGSQGYTF.

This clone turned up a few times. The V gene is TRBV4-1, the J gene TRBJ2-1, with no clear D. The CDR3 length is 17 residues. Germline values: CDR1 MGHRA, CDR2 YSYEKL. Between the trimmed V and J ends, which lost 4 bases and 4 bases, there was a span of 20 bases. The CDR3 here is CASSRTHGLGLYNEQFF. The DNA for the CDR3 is TGCGCCAGCAGCCGAACACATGGGCTGGGGTTATACAATGAGCAGTTCTTC.

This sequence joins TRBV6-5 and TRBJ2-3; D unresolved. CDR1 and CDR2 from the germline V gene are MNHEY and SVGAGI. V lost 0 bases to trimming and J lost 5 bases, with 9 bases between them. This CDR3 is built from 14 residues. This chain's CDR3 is CASSYSPPLDTQYF. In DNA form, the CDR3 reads TGTGCCAGCAGTTACTCACCTCCCTTAGATACGCAGTATTTT.

CDR3 loop: CASSGTPRGTEAFF. The DNA of the CDR3 is TGTGCCAGCAGCGGGACCCCGCGGGGCACTGAAGCTTTCTTT. The J gene is TRBJ1-1, the V gene TRBV5-5; D perhaps matches TRBD1 (5 bases). Germline V gives CDR1 SGHKS, CDR2 YYEKEE (reference sequence). The CDR3 contains 14 residues. V was trimmed by 4 bases and J by 4 bases, leaving 14 bases between them.

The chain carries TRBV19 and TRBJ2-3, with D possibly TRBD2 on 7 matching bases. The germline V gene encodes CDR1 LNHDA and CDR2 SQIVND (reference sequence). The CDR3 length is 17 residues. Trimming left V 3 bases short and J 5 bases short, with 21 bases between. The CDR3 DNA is TGTGCCAGTAGTATCCGAGCCACCAGGGGAGGGGAAGATACGCAGTATTTT. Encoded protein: CASSIRATRGGEDTQYF.

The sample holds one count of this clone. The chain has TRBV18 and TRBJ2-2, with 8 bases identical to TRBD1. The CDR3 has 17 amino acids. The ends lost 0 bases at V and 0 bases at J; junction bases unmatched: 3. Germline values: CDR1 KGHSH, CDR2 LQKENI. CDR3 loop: CASSPPRGQANTGELFF. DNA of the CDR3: TGTGCCAGCTCACCACCTCGGGGACAGGCGAACACCGGGGAGCTGTTTTTT. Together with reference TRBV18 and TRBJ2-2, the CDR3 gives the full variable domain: NAGVMQNPRHLVRRRGQEARLRCSPMKGHSHVYWYRQLPEEGLKFMVYLQKENIIDESGMPKERFSAEFPKEGPSILRIQQVVRGDSAAYFCASSPPRGQANTGELFFGEGSRLTVL.

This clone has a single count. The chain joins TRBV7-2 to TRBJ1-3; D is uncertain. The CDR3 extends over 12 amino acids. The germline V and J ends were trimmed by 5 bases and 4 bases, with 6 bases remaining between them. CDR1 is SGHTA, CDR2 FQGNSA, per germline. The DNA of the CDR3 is TGTGCCAGCAGCCCAACCGGAAACACCATATATTTT. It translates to CASSPTGNTIYF.

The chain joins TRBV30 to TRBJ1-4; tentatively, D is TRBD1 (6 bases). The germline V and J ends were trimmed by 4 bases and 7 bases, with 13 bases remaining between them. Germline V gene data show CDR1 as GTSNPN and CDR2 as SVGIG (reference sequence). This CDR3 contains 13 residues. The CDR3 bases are TGTGCCTGGACGGACAGCCCTTTTGAAAAACTGTTTTTT. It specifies CAWTDSPFEKLFF.